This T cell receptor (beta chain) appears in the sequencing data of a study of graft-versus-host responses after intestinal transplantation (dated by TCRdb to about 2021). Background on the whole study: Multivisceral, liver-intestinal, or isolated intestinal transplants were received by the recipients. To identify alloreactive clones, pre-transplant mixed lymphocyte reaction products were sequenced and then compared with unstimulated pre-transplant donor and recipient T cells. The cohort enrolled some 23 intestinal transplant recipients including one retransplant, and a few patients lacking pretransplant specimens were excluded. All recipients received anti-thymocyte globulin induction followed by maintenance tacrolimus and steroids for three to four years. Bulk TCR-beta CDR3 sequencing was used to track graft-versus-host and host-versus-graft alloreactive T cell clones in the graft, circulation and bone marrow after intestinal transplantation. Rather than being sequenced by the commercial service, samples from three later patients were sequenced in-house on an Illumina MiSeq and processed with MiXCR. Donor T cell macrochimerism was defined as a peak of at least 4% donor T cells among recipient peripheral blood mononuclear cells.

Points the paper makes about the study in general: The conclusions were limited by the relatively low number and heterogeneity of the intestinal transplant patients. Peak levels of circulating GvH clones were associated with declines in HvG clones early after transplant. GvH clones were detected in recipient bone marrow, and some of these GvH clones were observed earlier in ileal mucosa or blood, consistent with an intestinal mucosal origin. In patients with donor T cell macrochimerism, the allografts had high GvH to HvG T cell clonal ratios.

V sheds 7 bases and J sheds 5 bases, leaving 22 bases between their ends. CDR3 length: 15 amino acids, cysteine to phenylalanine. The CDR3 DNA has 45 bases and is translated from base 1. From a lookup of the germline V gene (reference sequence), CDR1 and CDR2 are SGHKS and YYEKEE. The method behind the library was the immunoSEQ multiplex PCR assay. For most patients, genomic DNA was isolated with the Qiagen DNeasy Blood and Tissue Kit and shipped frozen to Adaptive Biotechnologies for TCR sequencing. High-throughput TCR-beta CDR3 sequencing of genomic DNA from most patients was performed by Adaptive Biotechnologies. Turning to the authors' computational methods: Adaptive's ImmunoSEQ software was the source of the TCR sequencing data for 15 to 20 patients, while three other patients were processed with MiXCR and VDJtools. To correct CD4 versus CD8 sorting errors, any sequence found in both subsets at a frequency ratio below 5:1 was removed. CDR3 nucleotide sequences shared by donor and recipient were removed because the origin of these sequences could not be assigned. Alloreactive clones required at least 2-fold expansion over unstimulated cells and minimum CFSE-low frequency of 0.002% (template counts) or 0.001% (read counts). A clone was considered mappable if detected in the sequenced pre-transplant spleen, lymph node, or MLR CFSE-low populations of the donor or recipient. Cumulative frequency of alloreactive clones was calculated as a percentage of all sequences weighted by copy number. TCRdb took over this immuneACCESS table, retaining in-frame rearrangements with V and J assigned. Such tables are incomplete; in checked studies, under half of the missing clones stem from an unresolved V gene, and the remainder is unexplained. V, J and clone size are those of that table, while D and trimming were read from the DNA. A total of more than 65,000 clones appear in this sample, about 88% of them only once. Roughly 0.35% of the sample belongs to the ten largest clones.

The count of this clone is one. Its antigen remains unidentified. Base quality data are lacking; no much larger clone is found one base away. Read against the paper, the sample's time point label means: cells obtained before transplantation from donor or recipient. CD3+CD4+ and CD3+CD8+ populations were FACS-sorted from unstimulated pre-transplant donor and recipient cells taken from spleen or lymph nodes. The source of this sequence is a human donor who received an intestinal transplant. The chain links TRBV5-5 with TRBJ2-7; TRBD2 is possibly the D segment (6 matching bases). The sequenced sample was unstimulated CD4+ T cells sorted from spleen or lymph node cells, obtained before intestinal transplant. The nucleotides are TGTGCCAGCCTTAACTGGGGGGTGGAATTAAACGAGCAGTACTTC. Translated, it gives CASLNWGVELNEQYF.